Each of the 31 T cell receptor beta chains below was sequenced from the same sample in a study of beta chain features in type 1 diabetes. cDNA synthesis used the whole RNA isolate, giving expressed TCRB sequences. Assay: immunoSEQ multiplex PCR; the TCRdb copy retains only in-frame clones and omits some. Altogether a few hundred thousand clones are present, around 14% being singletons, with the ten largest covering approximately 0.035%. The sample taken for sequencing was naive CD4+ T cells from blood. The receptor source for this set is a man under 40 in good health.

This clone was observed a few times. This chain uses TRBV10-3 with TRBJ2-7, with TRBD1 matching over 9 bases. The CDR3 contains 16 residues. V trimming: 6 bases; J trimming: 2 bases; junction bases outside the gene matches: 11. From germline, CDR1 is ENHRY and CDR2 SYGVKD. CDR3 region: CAISPSPGTGTYEQYF. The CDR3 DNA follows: TGTGCCATCAGCCCGAGTCCCGGGACAGGGACCTACGAGCAGTACTTC.

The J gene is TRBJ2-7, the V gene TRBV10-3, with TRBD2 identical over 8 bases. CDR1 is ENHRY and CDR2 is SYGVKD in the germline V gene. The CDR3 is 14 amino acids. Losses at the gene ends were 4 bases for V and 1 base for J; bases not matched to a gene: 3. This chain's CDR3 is CAISGTSSSYEQYV. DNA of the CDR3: TGTGCCATCAGTGGGACTAGCTCGTCCTACGAGCAGTACGTC.

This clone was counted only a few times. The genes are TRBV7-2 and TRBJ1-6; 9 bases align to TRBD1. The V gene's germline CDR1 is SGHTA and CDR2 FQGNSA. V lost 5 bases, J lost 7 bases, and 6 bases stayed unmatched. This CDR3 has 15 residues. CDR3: CASSHGQGRNSPLHF. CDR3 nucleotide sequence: TGTGCCAGCAGCCACGGACAGGGGAGGAATTCACCCCTCCACTTT. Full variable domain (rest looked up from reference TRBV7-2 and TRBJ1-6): GAGVSQSPSNKVTEKGKDVELRCDPISGHTALYWYRQSLGQGLEFLIYFQGNSAPDKSGLPSDRFSAERTGGSVSTLTIQRTQQEDSAVYLCASSHGQGRNSPLHFGNGTRLTVT.

CDR3 loop: CATKGAGHETQYF. CDR3 nucleotide sequence: TGTGCCACGAAGGGGGCCGGACACGAGACCCAGTACTTC. The J gene is TRBJ2-5, the V gene TRBV10-3; 7 positions agree with TRBD1. Per the germline V gene, CDR1 is ENHRY and CDR2 is SYGVKD. J was trimmed by 5 bases and V by 10 bases; bases with no gene match: 10. The CDR3 has 13 amino acids.

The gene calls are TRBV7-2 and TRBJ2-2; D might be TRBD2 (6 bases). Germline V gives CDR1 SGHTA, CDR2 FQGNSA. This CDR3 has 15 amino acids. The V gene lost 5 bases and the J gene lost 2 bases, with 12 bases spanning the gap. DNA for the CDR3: TGTGCCAGCAGCCCAGAGCGGGCCAACACCGGGGAGCTGTTTTTT. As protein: CASSPERANTGELFF.

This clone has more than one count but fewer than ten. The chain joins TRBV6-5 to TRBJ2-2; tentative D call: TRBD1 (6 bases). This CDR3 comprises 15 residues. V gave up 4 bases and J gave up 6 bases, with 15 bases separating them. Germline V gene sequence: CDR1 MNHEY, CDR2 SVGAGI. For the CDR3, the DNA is TGTGCCAGCAGTTTTACAGGGTTACCAGCCGGGGAGCTGTTTTTT. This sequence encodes CASSFTGLPAGELFF.

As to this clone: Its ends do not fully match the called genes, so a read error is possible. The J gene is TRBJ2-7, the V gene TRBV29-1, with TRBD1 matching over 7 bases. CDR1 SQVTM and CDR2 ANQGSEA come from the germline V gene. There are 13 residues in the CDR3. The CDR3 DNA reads TGCAGCGCTGAAACAGGGGTAGGCTACGAGCAGTACTTC. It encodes CSAETGVGYEQYF.

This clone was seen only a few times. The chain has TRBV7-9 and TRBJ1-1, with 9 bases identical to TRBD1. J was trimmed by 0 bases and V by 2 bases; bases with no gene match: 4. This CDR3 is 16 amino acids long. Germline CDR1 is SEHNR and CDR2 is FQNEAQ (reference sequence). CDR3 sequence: CASSLRGTGLNTEAFF. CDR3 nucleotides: TGTGCCAGCAGCTTACGAGGGACAGGGTTGAACACTGAAGCTTTCTTT.

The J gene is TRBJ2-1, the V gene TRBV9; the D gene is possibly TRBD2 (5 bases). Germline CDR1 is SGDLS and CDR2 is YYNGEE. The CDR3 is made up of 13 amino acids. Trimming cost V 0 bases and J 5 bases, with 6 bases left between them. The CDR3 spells CASSVVGDNEQFF. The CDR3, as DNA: TGTGCCAGCAGCGTAGTGGGAGACAATGAGCAGTTCTTC.

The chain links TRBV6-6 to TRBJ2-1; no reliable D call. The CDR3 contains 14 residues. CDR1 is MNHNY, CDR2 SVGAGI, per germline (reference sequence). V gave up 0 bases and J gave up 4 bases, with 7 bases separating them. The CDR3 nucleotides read TGTGCCAGCAGTTACTCGACGGCATACAATGAGCAGTTCTTC. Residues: CASSYSTAYNEQFF.

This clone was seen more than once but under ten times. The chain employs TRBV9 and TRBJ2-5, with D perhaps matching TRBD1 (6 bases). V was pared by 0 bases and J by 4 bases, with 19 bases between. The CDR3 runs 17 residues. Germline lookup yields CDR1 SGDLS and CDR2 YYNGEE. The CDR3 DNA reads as TGTGCCAGCAGCGTAGATTCCGGCCCGATGGGGGCAGAGACCCAGTACTTC. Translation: CASSVDSGPMGAETQYF.

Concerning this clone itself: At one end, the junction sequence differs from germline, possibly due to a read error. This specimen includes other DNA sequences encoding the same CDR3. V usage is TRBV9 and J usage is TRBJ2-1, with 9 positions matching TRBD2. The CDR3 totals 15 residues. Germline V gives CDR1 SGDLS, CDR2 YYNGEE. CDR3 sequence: CASSVTSGRYNEQFF. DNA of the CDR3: TGCGCCAGCAGCGTAACTAGCGGGCGTTACAATGAGCAGTTCTTC.

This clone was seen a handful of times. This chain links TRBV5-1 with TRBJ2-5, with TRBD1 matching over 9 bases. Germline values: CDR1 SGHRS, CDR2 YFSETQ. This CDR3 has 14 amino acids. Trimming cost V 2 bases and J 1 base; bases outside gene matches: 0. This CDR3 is CASSLQGAQETQYF. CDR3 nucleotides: TGCGCCAGCAGCTTACAGGGGGCCCAAGAGACCCAGTACTTC.

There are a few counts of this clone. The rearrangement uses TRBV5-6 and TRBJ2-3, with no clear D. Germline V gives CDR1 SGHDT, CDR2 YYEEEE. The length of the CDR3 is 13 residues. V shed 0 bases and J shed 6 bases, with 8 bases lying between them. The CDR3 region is CASSLANGDTQYF. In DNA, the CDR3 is TGTGCCAGCAGCTTGGCGAACGGGGATACGCAGTATTTT.

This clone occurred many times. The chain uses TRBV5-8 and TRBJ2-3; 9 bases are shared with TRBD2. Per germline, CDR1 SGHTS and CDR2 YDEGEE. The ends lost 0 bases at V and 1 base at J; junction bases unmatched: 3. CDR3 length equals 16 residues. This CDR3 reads CASSLEAGGGTDTQYF. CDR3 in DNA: TGTGCCAGCAGCTTGGAAGCGGGAGGAGGCACAGATACGCAGTATTTT.

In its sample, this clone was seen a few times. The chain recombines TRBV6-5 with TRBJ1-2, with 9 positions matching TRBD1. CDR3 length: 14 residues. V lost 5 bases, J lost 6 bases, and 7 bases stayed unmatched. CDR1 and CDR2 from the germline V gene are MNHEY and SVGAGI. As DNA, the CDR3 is TGTGCCAGCAGTCCGCCTGGACAGGGGAATGGCTACACCTTC. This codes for CASSPPGQGNGYTF.

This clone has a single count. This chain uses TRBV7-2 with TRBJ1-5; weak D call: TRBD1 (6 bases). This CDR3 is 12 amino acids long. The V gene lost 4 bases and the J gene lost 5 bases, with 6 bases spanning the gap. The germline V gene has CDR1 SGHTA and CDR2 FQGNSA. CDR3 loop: CASSYRDQPQHF. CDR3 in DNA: TGTGCCAGCAGCTACAGGGATCAGCCCCAGCATTTT.

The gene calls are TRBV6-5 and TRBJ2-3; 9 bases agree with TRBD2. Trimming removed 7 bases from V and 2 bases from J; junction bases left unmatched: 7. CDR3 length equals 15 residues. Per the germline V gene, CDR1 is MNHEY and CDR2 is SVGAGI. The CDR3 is CASTRRLAATDTQYF. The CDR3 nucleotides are TGTGCCAGCACGCGCAGACTAGCGGCCACAGATACGCAGTATTTT.

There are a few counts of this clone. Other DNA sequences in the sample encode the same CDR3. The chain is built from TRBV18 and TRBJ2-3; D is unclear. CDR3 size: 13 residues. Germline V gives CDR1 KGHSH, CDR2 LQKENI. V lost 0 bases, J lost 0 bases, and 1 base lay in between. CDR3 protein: CASSPPSTDTQYF. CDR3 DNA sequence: TGTGCCAGCTCACCACCGAGCACAGATACGCAGTATTTT.

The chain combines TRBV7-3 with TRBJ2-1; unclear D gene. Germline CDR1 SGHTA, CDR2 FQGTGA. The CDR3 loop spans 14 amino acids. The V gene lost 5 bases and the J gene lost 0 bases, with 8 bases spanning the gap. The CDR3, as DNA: TGTGCCAGCAGCCCTCGTCTCTCCTACAATGAGCAGTTCTTC. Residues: CASSPRLSYNEQFF. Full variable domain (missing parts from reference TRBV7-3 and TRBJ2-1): GAGVSQTPSNKVTEKGKYVELRCDPISGHTALYWYRQSLGQGPEFLIYFQGTGAADDSGLPNDRFFAVRPEGSVSTLKIQRTERGDSAVYLCASSPRLSYNEQFFGPGTRLTVL.

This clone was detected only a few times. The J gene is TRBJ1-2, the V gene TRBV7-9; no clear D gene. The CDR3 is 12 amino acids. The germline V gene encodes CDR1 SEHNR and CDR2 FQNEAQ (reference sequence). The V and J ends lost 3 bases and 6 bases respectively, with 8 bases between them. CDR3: CASSFWENGYTF. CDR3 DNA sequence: TGTGCCAGCAGCTTCTGGGAAAATGGCTACACCTTC.

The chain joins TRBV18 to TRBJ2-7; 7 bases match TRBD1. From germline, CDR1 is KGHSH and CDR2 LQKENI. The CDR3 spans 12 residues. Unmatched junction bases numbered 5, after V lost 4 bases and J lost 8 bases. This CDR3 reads CASSRRQGQQYV. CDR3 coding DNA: TGTGCCAGCTCACGTCGACAGGGCCAGCAGTACGTC.

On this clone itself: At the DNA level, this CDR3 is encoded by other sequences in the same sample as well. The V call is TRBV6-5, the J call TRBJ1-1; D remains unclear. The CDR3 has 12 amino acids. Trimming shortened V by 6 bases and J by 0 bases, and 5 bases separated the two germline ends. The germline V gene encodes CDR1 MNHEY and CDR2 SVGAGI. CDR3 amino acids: CASSRLNTEAFF. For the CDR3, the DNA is TGTGCCAGCAGCAGGCTGAACACTGAAGCTTTCTTT.

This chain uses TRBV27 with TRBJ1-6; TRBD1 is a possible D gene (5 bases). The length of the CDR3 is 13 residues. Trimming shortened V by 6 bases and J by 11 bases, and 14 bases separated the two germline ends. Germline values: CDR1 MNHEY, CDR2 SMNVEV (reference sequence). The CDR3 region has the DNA TGTGCCAGCAGGGGGGACCCCGGGGCACCCCTCCACTTT. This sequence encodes CASRGDPGAPLHF.

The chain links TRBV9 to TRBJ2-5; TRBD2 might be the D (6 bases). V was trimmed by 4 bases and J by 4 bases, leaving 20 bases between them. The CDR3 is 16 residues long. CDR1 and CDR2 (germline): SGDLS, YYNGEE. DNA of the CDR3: TGTGCCAGCAGCCCCTTGCTGTCTGGAGGGCGAGAGACCCAGTACTTC. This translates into CASSPLLSGGRETQYF. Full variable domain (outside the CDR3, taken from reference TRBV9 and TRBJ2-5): DSGVTQTPKHLITATGQRVTLRCSPRSGDLSVYWYQQSLDQGLQFLIQYYNGEERAKGNILERFSAQQFPDLHSELNLSSLELGDSALYFCASSPLLSGGRETQYFGPGTRLLVL.

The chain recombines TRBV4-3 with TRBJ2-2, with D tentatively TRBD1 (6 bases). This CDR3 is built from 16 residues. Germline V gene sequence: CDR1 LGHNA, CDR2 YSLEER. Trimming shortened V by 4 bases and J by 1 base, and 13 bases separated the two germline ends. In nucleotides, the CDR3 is TGCGCCAGCAGCCTACAGGGCTTTGTGAACACCGGGGAGCTGTTTTTT. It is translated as CASSLQGFVNTGELFF.

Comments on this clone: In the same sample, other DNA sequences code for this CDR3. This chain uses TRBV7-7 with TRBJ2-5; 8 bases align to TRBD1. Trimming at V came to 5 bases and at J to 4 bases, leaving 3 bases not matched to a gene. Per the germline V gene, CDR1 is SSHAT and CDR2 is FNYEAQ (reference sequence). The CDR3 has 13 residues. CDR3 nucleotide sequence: TGTGCCAGCAGCCTCGACAGGGGAGAGACCCAGTACTTC. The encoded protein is CASSLDRGETQYF. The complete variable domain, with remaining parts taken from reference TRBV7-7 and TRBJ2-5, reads GAGVSQSPRYKVTKRGQDVTLRCDPISSHATLYWYQQALGQGPEFLTYFNYEAQPDKSGLPSDRFSAERPEGSISTLTIQRTEQRDSAMYRCASSLDRGETQYFGPGTRLLVL.

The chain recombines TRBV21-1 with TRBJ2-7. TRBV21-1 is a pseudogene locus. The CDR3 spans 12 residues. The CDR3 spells CASSKQEDEQYV. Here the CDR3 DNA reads TGTGCCAGCAGCAAACAAGAGGACGAGCAGTACGTC.

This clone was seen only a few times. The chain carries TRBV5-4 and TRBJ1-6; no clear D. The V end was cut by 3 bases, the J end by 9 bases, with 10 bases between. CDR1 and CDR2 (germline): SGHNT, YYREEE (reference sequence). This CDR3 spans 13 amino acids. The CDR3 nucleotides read TGTGCCAGCAGCTCGACGGGGAGTTCACCCCTCCACTTT. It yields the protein CASSSTGSSPLHF.

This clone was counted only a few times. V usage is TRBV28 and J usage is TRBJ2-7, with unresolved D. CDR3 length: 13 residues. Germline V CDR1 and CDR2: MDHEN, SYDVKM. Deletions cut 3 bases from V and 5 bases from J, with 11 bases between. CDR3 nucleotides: TGTGCCAGCAGTTTGCGAGTACCCAACGAGCAGTACGTC. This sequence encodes CASSLRVPNEQYV.

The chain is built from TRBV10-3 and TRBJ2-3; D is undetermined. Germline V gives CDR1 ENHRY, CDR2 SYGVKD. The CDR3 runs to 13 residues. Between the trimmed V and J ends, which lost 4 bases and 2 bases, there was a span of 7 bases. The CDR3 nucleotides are TGTGCCATCAGTGCGGACCACACAGATACGCAGTATTTT. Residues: CAISADHTDTQYF.